This TCR beta chain was recovered during a study of Tregs in tolerant kidney transplant recipients. This CDR3 contains 19 residues. The V gene end was trimmed by 2 bases and the J gene end by 0 bases; junction bases not matched to a gene: 11. Germline V lookup: CDR1 SNHLY, CDR2 FYNNEI. Study results and limitations: Validation in larger populations is needed because few patients were studied.

CD4+CD25+CD127- Tregs, CD4+CD25- non-Tregs, CD4 and CD8 cells were sorted. In the case of this clone: The antigen is undetermined.

The data were produced by immunoSEQ multiplex PCR, yet TCRdb's version contains in-frame clones alone and is incomplete. The table has some 100,000 clones, around 94% seen once. Sequencing was done on a sample of CD4+ T cells from blood. The clonotype comes from a human donor in good health. V gene TRBV2 combines with J gene TRBJ2-3; 10 bases match TRBD2. CDR3 sequence (DNA): TGTGCCAGCAGTGAACCCCTAGCGGGGGTCCCGACTAGCACAGATACGCAGTATTTT. Translated, it gives CASSEPLAGVPTSTDTQYF. The full variable domain, with the rest looked up from reference TRBV2 and TRBJ2-3, is EPEVTQTPSHQVTQMGQEVILRCVPISNHLYFYWYRQILGQKVEFLVSFYNNEISEKSEIFDDQFSVERPDGSNFTLKIRSTKLEDSAMYFCASSEPLAGVPTSTDTQYFGPGTRLTVL.